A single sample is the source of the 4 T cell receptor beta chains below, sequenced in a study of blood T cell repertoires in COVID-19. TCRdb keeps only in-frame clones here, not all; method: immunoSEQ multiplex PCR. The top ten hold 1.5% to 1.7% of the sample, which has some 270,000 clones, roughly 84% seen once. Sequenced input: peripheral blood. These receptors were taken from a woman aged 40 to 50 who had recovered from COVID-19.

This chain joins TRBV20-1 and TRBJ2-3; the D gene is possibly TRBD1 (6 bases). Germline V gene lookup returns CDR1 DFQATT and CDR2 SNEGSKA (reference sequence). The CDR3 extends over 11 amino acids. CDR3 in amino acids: CRGAGTDTQYF. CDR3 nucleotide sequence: TGCAGGGGGGCTGGCACAGATACGCAGTATTTT.

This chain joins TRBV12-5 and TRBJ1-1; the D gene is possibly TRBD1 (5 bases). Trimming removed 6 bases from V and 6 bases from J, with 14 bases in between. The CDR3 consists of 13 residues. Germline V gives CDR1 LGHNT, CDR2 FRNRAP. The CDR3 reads CASGIQGYPEAFF. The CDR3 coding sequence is TGTGCTAGTGGGATCCAGGGTTATCCTGAAGCTTTCTTT.

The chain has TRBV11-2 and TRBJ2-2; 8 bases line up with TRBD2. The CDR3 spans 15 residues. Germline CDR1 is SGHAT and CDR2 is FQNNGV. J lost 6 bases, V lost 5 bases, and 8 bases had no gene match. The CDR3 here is CASSTRGGPAGELFF. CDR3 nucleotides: TGTGCCAGCAGCACTCGCGGGGGGCCGGCCGGGGAGCTGTTTTTT.

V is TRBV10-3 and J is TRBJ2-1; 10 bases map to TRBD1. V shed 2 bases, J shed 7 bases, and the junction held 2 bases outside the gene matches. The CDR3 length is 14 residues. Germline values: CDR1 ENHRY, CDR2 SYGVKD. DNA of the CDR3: TGTGCCATCAGTGAGGGGGACAGGGGAAATGAGCAGTTCTTC. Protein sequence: CAISEGDRGNEQFF.